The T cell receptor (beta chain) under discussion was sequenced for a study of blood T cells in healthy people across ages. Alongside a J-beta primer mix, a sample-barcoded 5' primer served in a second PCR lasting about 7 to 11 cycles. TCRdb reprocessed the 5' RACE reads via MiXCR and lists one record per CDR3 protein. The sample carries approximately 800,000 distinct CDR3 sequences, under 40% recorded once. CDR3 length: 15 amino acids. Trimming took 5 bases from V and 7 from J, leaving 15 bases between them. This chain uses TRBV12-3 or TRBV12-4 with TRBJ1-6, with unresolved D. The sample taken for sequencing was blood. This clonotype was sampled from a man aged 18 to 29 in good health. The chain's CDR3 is CASSRGLKWNSPLHF. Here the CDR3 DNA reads TGTGCCAGCAGTCGAGGGCTCAAGTGGAATTCACCCCTCCACTTT.